This T cell receptor (beta chain) is from a study of blood T cell repertoires in COVID-19. The CDR3 is 13 residues long. The V end was cut by 4 bases, the J end by 7 bases, with 8 bases between. In germline, CDR1 is LGHDT, CDR2 YNNKEL (reference sequence). The authors' processing: Estimated nucleated cell counts came from reference gene primer amplification. Clones were sequenced by immunoSEQ multiplex PCR, and TCRdb holds only the in-frame ones, with some missing. Clone size and the V and J calls come from that table; the DNA yielded D and trimming. Among some 360,000 clones listed, more than 75% were seen once. Recruited during active infection, patients (from Seattle) were subsequently followed longitudinally.

The chain couples TRBV3-1 (or the pseudogene TRBV3-2) to TRBJ1-6; D unresolved. The material sequenced was peripheral blood. This sequence originates from a woman aged 55 to 70 with COVID-19, enrolled during active disease. DNA of the CDR3: TGTGCCAGCAGCCGAGCCGGGAATTCACCCCTCCACTTT. Translated, it gives CASSRAGNSPLHF.